What follows are 2 T cell receptor beta chains derived from one specimen sequenced in a study of shared clonotypes between healthy human individuals. Naivety among CD8 cells was defined by CD45RO negativity and positive CCR7 selection, thereby excluding terminally differentiated effector memory CD45RA+ cells. Measured with immunoSEQ multiplex PCR; TCRdb has only the in-frame clones, and not every one. Found here are around 560,000 clones, 85% to 95% of them singletons; the top ten hold about 0.11%. Sequencing used naive CD8+ T cells sorted from blood. The receptor source for this set is a woman aged 30 to 39 in good health.

V usage is TRBV7-8 and J usage is TRBJ2-7; 8 bases align to TRBD1. CDR3 length: 14 residues. The V and J ends lost 7 bases and 2 bases, in that order; junction bases with no gene match: 7. Looked up from germline, CDR1 is SGHVS and CDR2 is FQNEAQ. CDR3: CASNPGTGTYEQYF. CDR3 bases: TGTGCCAGCAACCCCGGGACAGGCACCTACGAGCAGTACTTC.

V is TRBV27 and J is TRBJ2-7; tentatively, D is TRBD1 or TRBD2 (6 bases each). The germline V gene has CDR1 MNHEY and CDR2 SMNVEV (reference sequence). CDR3 length: 13 amino acids. V gave up 2 bases and J gave up 8 bases, with 13 bases separating them. The CDR3 coding sequence is TGTGCCAGCAGTTTAGATCCGGGGGCGAAGCAGTACTTC. Amino acid sequence: CASSLDPGAKQYF.